Below, 20 T cell receptor beta chains from the same sample are listed, as sequenced in a study of molecular identifiers for immune sequencing clone quantification. From the PCR reads, TCRdb called clonotypes with MiXCR, one entry per CDR3 protein. Among 250,000 to 350,000 distinct CDR3 sequences listed, about 22% were seen once. Sample: naive CD8+ T cells from blood, with Jurkat cell RNA spiked in. Subset here: FACS-sorted CD8+CD4-CCR7+CD45RA+ naive T cells. These receptors all stem from a human donor in good health. Some libraries in this study had Jurkat cell RNA spiked in.

The chain combines TRBV12-3 or TRBV12-4 with TRBJ1-5, with D maybe TRBD1 (5 bases). The V gene lost 4 bases and the J gene lost 2 bases, with 15 bases spanning the gap. The CDR3 sequence is 16 residues long. The CDR3 region has the DNA TGTGCCAGCAGTTGGTCTGGGGGAGGAGGCAATCAGCCCCAGCATTTT. This translates into CASSWSGGGGNQPQHF.

The sample holds many counts of this clonotype. The chain employs TRBV6-2 or TRBV6-3 and TRBJ2-1; 12 nucleotides agree with TRBD2. V lost 6 bases and J lost 8; bases outside the gene matches: 5. The CDR3 loop spans 14 amino acids. Germline V lookup: CDR1 MNHEY, CDR2 SVGEGT. The CDR3 sequence: CASSPASGRDEQFF. The CDR3 nucleotides read TGTGCCAGCAGCCCGGCTAGCGGGAGGGATGAGCAGTTCTTC.

As concerns this clonotype: Because the CDR3 is missing its conserved closing phenylalanine or tryptophan, this is likely a read error. The J gene is TRBJ1-5, the V gene TRBV5-1; D is possibly TRBD1 (5 bases). The V gene lost 0 bases and the J gene lost 6 bases, with 7 bases spanning the gap. In germline, CDR1 is SGHRS, CDR2 YFSETQ. CDR3 size: 13 residues. The DNA for the CDR3 is TGCGCCAGCAGCTTGGGGGGGACTCAGCCCCAGCATTCT. Amino acids: CASSLGGTQPQHS.

For this clonotype: Relative to the germline gene, one junction end is altered; a read error may explain this. This chain connects TRBV7-6 to TRBJ2-3, with D possibly being TRBD2 (6 bases). CDR1 SGHVS and CDR2 FNYEAQ come from the germline V gene. The CDR3 extends over 16 amino acids. Here the CDR3 DNA reads TGTGCCAGCAGCTTAGCGCAGCGCGGGGCCACAGATACGCGGTATTTT. This gives the protein CASSLAQRGATDTRYF.

Regarding this clonotype: This may be a read error: a much more frequent sequence differs by one nucleotide. This chain uses TRBV5-3 with TRBJ1-3; D not resolved. TRBV5-3 is recorded as an ORF, its role being uncertain. There are 15 residues in the CDR3. The CDR3 sequence: CASSFSPELGNTIYF. CDR3 coding DNA: TGTGCCAGCAGCTTCAGTCCAGAGCTCGGAAACACCATATATTTT.

A note on this clonotype: A much larger clone differs from this one at a single base, so this may be a read error. The chain uses TRBV12-3 or TRBV12-4 and TRBJ2-3, with TRBD2 identical over 9 bases. The CDR3 sequence is 12 residues long. With 5 bases clipped from V and 11 bases from J, the junction kept 5 bases outside the gene matches. Here the CDR3 reads CASSLGTSRQYF. The CDR3 coding sequence is TGTGCCAGCAGTCTCGGGACTAGCAGGCAGTATTTT.

In the case of this clonotype: A much larger clone sits a single nucleotide away, making a read error possible. The chain links TRBV6-5 to TRBJ2-2; possible D gene TRBD2, 6 bases. There are 13 residues in the CDR3. In germline, CDR1 is MNHEY, CDR2 SVGAGI. The CDR3 sequence: CASSYRVTGGLFF. CDR3 nucleotide sequence: TGTGCCAGCAGTTACAGGGTCACCGGGGGGCTGTTTTTT.

This clonotype was counted only a few times. The chain employs TRBV4-3 and TRBJ2-5, with 8 nucleotides matching TRBD2. V was pared by 0 bases and J by 0 bases, with 9 bases of the junction left unmatched. The germline CDR1 and CDR2 sequences are LGHNA and YSLEER. This CDR3 has 18 amino acids. Written as DNA, the CDR3 is TGCGCCAGCAGCCAAGATTGGAGCGGGGGACCCTACCAAGAGACCCAGTACTTC. Translated, it gives CASSQDWSGGPYQETQYF.

Many counts were recorded for this clonotype. This sequence joins TRBV14 and TRBJ2-4; TRBD1 or TRBD2 may be the D gene (5 bases each). V dropped 2 bases and J dropped 9 bases, with 23 bases sitting between them. The CDR3 sequence is 17 residues long. Germline V gene sequence: CDR1 SGHDN, CDR2 FVKESK. The CDR3 DNA reads TGTGCCAGCAGCCAACACCCGGAGGTAGGGACCTGGAGCATTCAGTACTTC. This gives the protein CASSQHPEVGTWSIQYF.

This chain uses TRBV7-6 with TRBJ2-1, with D possibly being TRBD2 (5 bases). The CDR3 extends over 16 amino acids. The ends were cut back, 4 bases at V and 0 bases at J, with 13 bases in the middle. Germline-derived CDR1 and CDR2 are SGHVS and FNYEAQ. CDR3 coding DNA: TGTGCCAGCAGCTCCGGGGAAGAGAGCTCCTACAATGAGCAGTTCTTC. Its translation: CASSSGEESSYNEQFF. The full variable domain, rest sourced from reference TRBV7-6 and TRBJ2-1, is GAGVSQSPRYKVTKRGQDVALRCDPISGHVSLYWYRQALGQGPEFLTYFNYEAQQDKSGLPNDRFSAERPEGSISTLTIQRTEQRDSAMYRCASSSGEESSYNEQFFGPGTRLTVL.

This clonotype appeared many times. The chain is built from TRBV19 and TRBJ2-2; D possibly matches TRBD1 or TRBD2 (5 bases each). The germline V gene has CDR1 LNHDA and CDR2 SQIVND (reference sequence). This CDR3 region has 15 residues. V lost 7 bases and J 5 bases, leaving 17 bases between the germline ends. CDR3 sequence (DNA): TGTGCCAGTATCCCGGCAGGGAGAGGGACCGGGGAGCTGTTTTTT. Residues: CASIPAGRGTGELFF.

As concerns this clonotype: A read error may produce the germline difference seen at one junction end. This chain links TRBV25-1 with TRBJ2-1; D is perhaps TRBD1 (6 bases). Germline lookup yields CDR1 MGHDK and CDR2 SYGVNS. The CDR3 covers 13 residues. The CDR3 loop is CAAGAGSYNEQLF. The CDR3 bases are TGTGCCGCAGGGGCAGGGTCCTACAATGAGCAGCTCTTC.

The table lists this clonotype with many counts. CDR3 protein: CASSLVRPVTEAFF. In nucleotides, the CDR3 is TGTGCCAGCAGCTTAGTTCGGCCGGTCACTGAAGCTTTCTTT. The chain carries TRBV7-9 and TRBJ1-1; D not certain. V lost 1 base and J lost 4, with 10 bases in between. CDR1 is SEHNR and CDR2 is FQNEAQ in the germline V gene (reference sequence). The CDR3 has 14 amino acids.

This clonotype was detected many times. The chain joins TRBV4-3 to TRBJ2-7; D is ambiguous. The CDR3 is made up of 14 amino acids. Germline CDR1 is LGHNA and CDR2 is YSLEER. V was shortened by 0 bases and J by 3 bases, with 9 bases between the two germline ends. The CDR3 is CASSQDISHYEQYF. CDR3 DNA: TGCGCCAGCAGCCAAGACATCTCCCACTACGAGCAGTACTTC.

In this sample, this clonotype turned up many times. The V call is TRBV6-5, the J call TRBJ2-3; no clear D gene. Trimming stripped 0 bases from V and 2 bases from J, with 9 bases between. There are 15 residues in the CDR3. Looked up from germline, CDR1 is MNHEY and CDR2 is SVGAGI. The CDR3 DNA sequence: TGTGCCAGCAGTTACTCGGGCGGATACACAGATACGCAGTATTTT. As protein: CASSYSGGYTDTQYF.

The V and J genes are TRBV7-6 and TRBJ2-5; either TRBD1 or TRBD2 may supply D (5 bases each). Looked up from germline, CDR1 is SGHVS and CDR2 is FNYEAQ. This CDR3 spans 19 amino acids. V lost 2 bases and J 1 base, leaving 23 bases between the germline ends. CDR3 sequence reads: CASSLSLGAAEAGQETQYF. The CDR3 DNA follows: TGTGCCAGCAGCTTAAGTCTCGGGGCGGCGGAGGCGGGCCAAGAGACCCAGTACTTC.

In its sample, this clonotype was seen many times. The rearrangement links TRBV4-2 to TRBJ2-7, with 7 nucleotides matching TRBD2. This CDR3 contains 15 residues. The junction had 6 bases not matched to a gene; V was cut back by 1 base and J by 3 bases. CDR1 LGHNA and CDR2 YNFKEQ come from the germline V gene. CDR3 amino acids: CASSQVPGGIYEQYF. DNA for the CDR3: TGTGCCAGCAGCCAAGTCCCGGGGGGTATCTACGAGCAGTACTTC.

The chain employs TRBV19 and TRBJ1-5; weak D call: TRBD1 (5 bases). V shed 1 base and J shed 4 bases, with 11 bases lying between them. Germline V gene data show CDR1 as LNHDA and CDR2 as SQIVND (reference sequence). The length of the CDR3 is 15 residues. CDR3 coding DNA: TGTGCCAGTAGTATAGGCGACTGGGGGAATCAGCCCCAGCATTTT. It codes for CASSIGDWGNQPQHF.

This clonotype was seen ten or more times. The chain employs TRBV27 and TRBJ1-1, with no clear D. The germline gives CDR1 MNHEY, CDR2 SMNVEV (reference sequence). CDR3 length: 13 amino acids. V dropped 6 bases and J dropped 1 base, with 9 bases sitting between them. The CDR3 coding sequence is TGTGCCAGCAGCTTAAGTAAGAACACTGAAGCTTTCTTT. It translates to CASSLSKNTEAFF.

This clonotype was recorded once. Possible read error: a much larger clone is one base away. The rearrangement uses TRBV12-5 and TRBJ1-2; a weak D match, TRBD1 (6 bases). V lost 6 bases to trimming and J lost 8 bases, with 16 bases between them. The CDR3 has 13 amino acids. Per the germline V gene, CDR1 is LGHNT and CDR2 is FRNRAP. CDR3 region: CASGPTRDNGYTF. In DNA form, the CDR3 reads TGTGCTAGTGGCCCGACAAGGGACAACGGCTACACCTTC.